This TCR beta chain came from a study of shared clonotypes between healthy human individuals. Looking at the study overall: Donor ages ranged 18 to 49 years: a couple of women, a few men. Study conclusions and caveats: Memory subsets generally showed smaller estimated richness than naive subsets did.

Splitting of each subset's genomic DNA was done evenly across several immunoSEQ plates. TCRdb's copy holds only in-frame clones and misses some; the assay was immunoSEQ multiplex PCR. Counted here are about 990,000 clones, 75% to 80% occurring once; the ten biggest clones make up 0.6% to 0.7%. The germline CDR1 and CDR2 sequences are MDHEN and SYDVKM. The V end lost 6 bases, the J end lost 0 bases, and 10 bases lay between the germline ends. The CDR3 is 14 amino acids. The count of this clone is one. Its antigen is currently unknown. Sequencing was performed on memory CD4+ T cells from PBMCs. Subset noted: CD45RA-negative fraction. This TCR was sampled from a young man in good health. Some clones in this sample may be carry-over from other donors' samples. The chain uses TRBV28 and TRBJ2-3; no clear D gene. CDR3 amino acids: CASSTDASTDTQYF. The DNA for the CDR3 is TGTGCCAGCAGCACGGACGCAAGCACAGATACGCAGTATTTT.